Listed below are T cell receptor beta chains from one sample, sequenced in a study of cytomegalovirus exposure and HLA in healthy donors. Method: immunoSEQ multiplex PCR; TCRdb's copy keeps in-frame clones and lacks some. This sample's table reports about 74,000 clones. The sequenced material came from PBMCs. The source of these receptors is a female donor in good health and CMV-seropositive. The CDR3 runs from the conserved cysteine through the conserved F or W. D genes are given only for firm matches.

V	D	J	CDR3	DNA
TRBV30	.	TRBJ1-1	CAWSVIRPGGEAFF	TGTGCCTGGAGTGTTATCCGACCGGGGGGAGAAGCTTTCTTT
TRBV19	.	TRBJ2-3	CASSEASARTDTQYF	TGTGCCAGTAGCGAGGCTAGCGCCCGCACAGATACGCAGTATTTT
TRBV12-5	TRBD1	TRBJ1-2	CASAIIPGQSHYGYTF	TGTGCTAGTGCTATAATCCCGGGACAGTCTCACTATGGCTACACCTTC
TRBV6-1	TRBD1	TRBJ2-5	CASSAGTGRRETQYF	TGTGCCAGCAGTGCGGGGACAGGGAGGAGAGAGACCCAGTACTTC
TRBV28	.	TRBJ1-2	CASSLGTYGYTF	TGTGCCAGCAGTTTAGGGACTTATGGCTACACCTTC
TRBV10-3	.	TRBJ1-5	CAISESEQGGNQPQHF	TGTGCCATCAGTGAGTCGGAACAGGGAGGCAATCAGCCCCAGCATTTT
TRBV6-1	TRBD1	TRBJ1-4	CASSPGTGEAKLFF	TGTGCCAGCAGTCCCGGGACAGGGGAGGCAAAACTGTTTTTT
TRBV5-1	.	TRBJ2-7	CASSLGGDPSYEQYF	TGCGCCAGCAGCTTGGGGGGGGATCCCTCCTACGAGCAGTACTTC
TRBV5-1	TRBD1	TRBJ2-7	CASSSTGTGPYEQYF	TGCGCCAGCAGCTCGACCGGGACAGGTCCCTACGAGCAGTACTTC
TRBV28	.	TRBJ2-1	CASSDSTGIEQFF	TGTGCCAGCAGTGATTCAACAGGGATTGAGCAGTTCTTC
TRBV4-3	TRBD1	TRBJ2-2	CASRLHRGTGELFF	TGCGCCAGCAGACTACACAGGGGCACCGGGGAGCTGTTTTTT
TRBV5-1	TRBD1	TRBJ1-4	CASSLEGADEKLFF	TGCGCCAGCAGCTTAGAGGGGGCAGATGAAAAACTGTTTTTT
TRBV7-9	.	TRBJ1-2	CASSLGSGTGYTF	TGTGCCAGCAGCTTAGGGTCGGGTACTGGCTACACCTTC
TRBV27	.	TRBJ2-2	CASSLWQGGTGELFF	TGTGCCAGCAGTTTATGGCAGGGGGGCACCGGGGAGCTGTTTTTT
TRBV18	.	TRBJ1-1	CASSVGNLNTEAFF	TGTGCCAGCTCAGTCGGGAATCTGAACACTGAAGCTTTCTTT
TRBV7-2	TRBD1	TRBJ1-2	CASSLGGTGGVYGYTF	TGTGCCAGCAGCTTAGGGGGGACAGGGGGCGTCTATGGCTACACCTTC
TRBV7-2	.	TRBJ2-7	CASSPRVYGEQYF	TGTGCCAGCAGCCCACGGGTATATGGCGAGCAGTACTTC
TRBV19	.	TRBJ1-3	CASKRASSGNTIYF	TGTGCCAGTAAGCGGGCAAGCTCTGGAAACACCATATATTTT